Given below is one T cell receptor (beta chain) in context. Antigen specificity is unknown. This specimen belongs to a study of cytomegalovirus exposure and HLA in healthy donors. Study-level findings and limits: Later analysis revealed greater clonal expansion in HLA-associated TCR beta chains than in equally common others.

A multiplex PCR was run with 60 Vbeta primers and 13 Jbeta primers. Clones were sequenced by immunoSEQ multiplex PCR, and TCRdb holds only the in-frame ones, with some missing. The sample includes 150,000 to 200,000 clones, 75% to 85% of them seen just once. Sequences were obtained from PBMCs. The TCR sequence derives from a girl aged 2-10 years in good health and CMV-seropositive.

In nucleotides, the CDR3 is TGTGCCAGCAGCTCTACCCATGAAGCTTTCTTT. The encoded protein is CASSSTHEAFF. This rearrangement joins TRBV28 to TRBJ1-1, with D uncertain. This CDR3 has 11 amino acids. The ends were cut back, 6 bases at V and 7 bases at J, with 9 bases in the middle. The germline V gene encodes CDR1 MDHEN and CDR2 SYDVKM.